The entry that follows covers one TCR beta chain sequence. This record comes from a study of shared clonotypes between healthy human individuals. The assay was immunoSEQ multiplex PCR, and TCRdb's table has in-frame clones only and misses some. The top ten hold 0.61% of the sample, which has 1 million to 1.3 million clones, 78% seen once. The germline V gene encodes CDR1 SQVTM and CDR2 ANQGSEA. The CDR3 contains 12 residues. The V and J genes are TRBV29-1 and TRBJ2-5, with D unresolved. The DNA end favors TRBJ2-7, so the J call may be wrong. The sequencing input was memory CD4+ T cells from PBMCs. As for subset: CD45RA-negative fraction. The source of this sequence is a man aged 18-30 years in good health. Some clones in this sample may be carry-over from other donors' samples. This chain's CDR3 is CSVEKSSYEQYF. The DNA for the CDR3 is TGCAGCGTTGAGAAAAGCTCCTACGAGCAGTACTTC.